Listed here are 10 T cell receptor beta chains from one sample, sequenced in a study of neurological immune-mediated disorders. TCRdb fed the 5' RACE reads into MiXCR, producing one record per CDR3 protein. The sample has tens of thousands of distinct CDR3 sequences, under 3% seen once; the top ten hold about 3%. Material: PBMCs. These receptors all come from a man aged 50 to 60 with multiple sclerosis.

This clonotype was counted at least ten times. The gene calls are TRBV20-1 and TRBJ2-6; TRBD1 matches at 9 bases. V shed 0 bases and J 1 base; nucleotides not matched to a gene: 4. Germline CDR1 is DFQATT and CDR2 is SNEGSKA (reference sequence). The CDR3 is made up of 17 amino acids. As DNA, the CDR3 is TGCAGTGCTAGAGATATAGACAGGGGGTCTGGGGCCAACGTCCTGACTTTC. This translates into CSARDIDRGSGANVLTF.

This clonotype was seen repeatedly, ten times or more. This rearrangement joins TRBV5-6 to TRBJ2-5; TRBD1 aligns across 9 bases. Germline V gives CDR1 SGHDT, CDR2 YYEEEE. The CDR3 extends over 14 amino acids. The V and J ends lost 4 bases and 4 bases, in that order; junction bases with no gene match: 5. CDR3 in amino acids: CASSMGQGAETQYF. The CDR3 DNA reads TGTGCCAGCAGCATGGGACAGGGTGCAGAGACCCAGTACTTC.

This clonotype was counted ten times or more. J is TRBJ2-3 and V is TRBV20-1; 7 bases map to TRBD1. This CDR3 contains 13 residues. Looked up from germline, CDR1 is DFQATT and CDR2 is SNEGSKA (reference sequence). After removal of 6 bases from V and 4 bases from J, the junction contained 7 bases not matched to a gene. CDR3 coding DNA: TGCAGTGCCAACAGGGGCGCCGCAGATACGCAGTATTTT. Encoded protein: CSANRGAADTQYF.

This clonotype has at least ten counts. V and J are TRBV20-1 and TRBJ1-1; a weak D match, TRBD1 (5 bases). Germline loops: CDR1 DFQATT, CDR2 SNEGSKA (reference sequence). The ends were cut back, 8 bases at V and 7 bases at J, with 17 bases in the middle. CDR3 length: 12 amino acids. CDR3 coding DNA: TGCAGTTTTGCCAGGGTGAAAGGTGAAGCTTTCTTT. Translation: CSFARVKGEAFF.

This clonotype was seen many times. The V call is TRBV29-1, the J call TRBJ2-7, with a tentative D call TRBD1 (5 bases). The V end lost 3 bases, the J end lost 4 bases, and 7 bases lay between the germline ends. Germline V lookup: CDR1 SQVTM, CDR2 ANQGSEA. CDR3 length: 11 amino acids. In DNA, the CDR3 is TGCAGCGTTGATTCAGGGTACGAGCAGTACTTC. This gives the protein CSVDSGYEQYF.

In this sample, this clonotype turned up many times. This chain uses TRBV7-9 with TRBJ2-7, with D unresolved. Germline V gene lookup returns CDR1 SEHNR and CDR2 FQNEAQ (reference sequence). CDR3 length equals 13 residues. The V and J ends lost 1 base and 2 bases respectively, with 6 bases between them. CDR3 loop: CASSLGIAYEQYF. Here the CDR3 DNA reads TGTGCCAGCAGCTTAGGGATTGCCTACGAGCAGTACTTC.

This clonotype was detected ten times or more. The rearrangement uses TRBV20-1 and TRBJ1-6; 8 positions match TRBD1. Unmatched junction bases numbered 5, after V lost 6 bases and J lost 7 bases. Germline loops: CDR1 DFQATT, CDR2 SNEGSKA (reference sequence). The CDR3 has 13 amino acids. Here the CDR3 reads CSAVDRENSPLHF. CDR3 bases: TGCAGTGCCGTGGACAGGGAAAATTCACCCCTCCACTTT.

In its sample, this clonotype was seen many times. Here the CDR3 reads CASSLGGAGQYF. Here the CDR3 DNA reads TGTGCCAGCAGCTTAGGAGGGGCAGGCCAGTACTTC. This chain connects TRBV7-9 to TRBJ2-4; D may be TRBD1 or TRBD2 (5 bases each). V lost 1 base, J lost 13 bases, and 11 bases lay in between. The CDR3 is made up of 12 amino acids. Germline V lookup: CDR1 SEHNR, CDR2 FQNEAQ (reference sequence). Supplemented by reference TRBV7-9 and TRBJ2-4, the full variable domain reads DTGVSQNPRHKITKRGQNVTFRCDPISEHNRLYWYRQTLGQGPEFLTYFQNEAQLEKSRLLSDRFSAERPKGSFSTLEIQRTEQGDSAMYLCASSLGGAGQYFGAGTRLSVL.

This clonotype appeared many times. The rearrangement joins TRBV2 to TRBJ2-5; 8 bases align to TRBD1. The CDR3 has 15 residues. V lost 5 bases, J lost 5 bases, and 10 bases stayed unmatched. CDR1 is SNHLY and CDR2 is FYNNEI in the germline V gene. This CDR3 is CASSPRQGSRETQYF. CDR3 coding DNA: TGTGCCAGCAGTCCTAGACAGGGGTCGAGGGAGACCCAGTACTTC.

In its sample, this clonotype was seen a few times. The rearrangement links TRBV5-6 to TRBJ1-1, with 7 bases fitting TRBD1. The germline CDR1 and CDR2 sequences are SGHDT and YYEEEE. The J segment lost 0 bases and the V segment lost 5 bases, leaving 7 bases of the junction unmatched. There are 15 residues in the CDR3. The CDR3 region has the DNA TGTGCCAGCAGATCGACCCAGGGGGTGAACACTGAAGCTTTCTTT. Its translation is CASRSTQGVNTEAFF.